This T cell receptor (beta chain) was retrieved from a study of blood T cell repertoires in COVID-19. Study-wide context: Samples taken during acute and convalescent COVID-19 were collected in the United States, Italy and Spain. From T cells, B-cell-depleted T cells, or PBMCs came the material, which was cDNA or gDNA.

This clone was seen a few times. Seattle participants joined during active infection and were tracked over time. CDR3 length: 15 residues. V lost 2 bases, J lost 11 bases, and 16 bases lay in between. The germline CDR1 and CDR2 sequences are MNHNS and SASEGT. Authors' processing steps: By means of reference gene primer amplification, nucleated cell counts were estimated. Assay: immunoSEQ multiplex PCR; the TCRdb copy retains only in-frame clones and omits some. V and J calls and clone size come straight from that table; D and trimming were deduced from the DNA. The sample records approximately 500,000 clones, 85% to 90% being singletons.

The clonotype originates from a woman in her 50s with COVID-19, enrolled during active disease. The V and J genes are TRBV6-1 and TRBJ1-6; maybe TRBD1 (5 bases). The sequencing sample was made of peripheral blood. The CDR3: CASSESDQGRAPLHF. The DNA of the CDR3 is TGTGCCAGCAGTGAAAGCGACCAGGGAAGGGCACCCCTCCACTTT.